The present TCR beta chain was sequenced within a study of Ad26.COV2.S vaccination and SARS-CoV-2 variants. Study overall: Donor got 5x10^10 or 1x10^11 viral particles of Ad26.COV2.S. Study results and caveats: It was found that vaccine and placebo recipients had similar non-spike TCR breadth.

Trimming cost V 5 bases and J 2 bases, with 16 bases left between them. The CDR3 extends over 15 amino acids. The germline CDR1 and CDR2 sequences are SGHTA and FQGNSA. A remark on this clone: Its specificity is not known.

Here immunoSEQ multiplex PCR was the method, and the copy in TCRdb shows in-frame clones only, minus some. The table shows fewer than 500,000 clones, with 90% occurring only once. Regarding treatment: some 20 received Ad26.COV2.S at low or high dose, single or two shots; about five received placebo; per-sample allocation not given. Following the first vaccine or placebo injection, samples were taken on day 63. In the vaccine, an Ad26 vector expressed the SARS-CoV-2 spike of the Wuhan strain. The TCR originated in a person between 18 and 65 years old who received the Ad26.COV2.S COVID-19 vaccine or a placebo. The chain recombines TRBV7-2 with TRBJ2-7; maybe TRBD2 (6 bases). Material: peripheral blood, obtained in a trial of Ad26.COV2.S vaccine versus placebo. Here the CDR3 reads CASSLLRDFAYEQYF. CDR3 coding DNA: TGTGCCAGCAGCCTCCTCCGGGACTTCGCCTACGAGCAGTACTTC.